This TCR beta chain comes out of a study of OX40 agonist ivuxolimab in advanced cancers. Background on the study: The study gave patients intravenous ivuxolimab at 0.01 to 10 mg/kg every 2 weeks. Males comprised around four fifths of the group, whose mean age was around 62 years (range roughly 20 to 90). There were three patients with partial responses, one having hepatocellular carcinoma and two cutaneous melanoma.

Profiled with immunoSEQ multiplex PCR; TCRdb holds only in-frame clones, not every one. The sample lists about 22,000 clones, around four fifths occurring once. Blood got drawn at baseline, again on cycle 4 day 1, and then on cycle 7 day 1. The sequence was collected from an adult with an advanced solid tumor such as melanoma, head and neck, liver or kidney cancer. This material consisted of CD4+ or CD8+ T cells sorted from blood, taken in a trial of the OX40 agonist ivuxolimab.

CDR3 residues: CASSFGTNQPQHF. The CDR3, as DNA: TGTGCCAGCAGTTTCGGCACTAATCAGCCCCAGCATTTT. The gene calls are TRBV27 and TRBJ1-5; D is ambiguous. The CDR3 has 13 residues. Germline values: CDR1 MNHEY, CDR2 SMNVEV (reference sequence). V was shortened by 3 bases and J by 4 bases, with 7 bases between the two germline ends.